Shown below are 26 T cell receptor beta chains from a single sample sequenced in a study of blood T cell repertoires in COVID-19. TCRdb's copy holds only in-frame clones and misses some; the assay was immunoSEQ multiplex PCR. The sample consists of about 160,000 clones, 70% to 90% of them appearing once. Input material: PBMCs or T cells enriched from blood (not recorded which). These receptors came from a woman aged 45-65 years who had recovered from COVID-19.

This chain joins TRBV7-9 and TRBJ2-5; 8 positions agree with TRBD2. Per the germline V gene, CDR1 is SEHNR and CDR2 is FQNEAQ (reference sequence). J lost 2 bases, V lost 7 bases, and 6 bases had no gene match. The CDR3 length is 14 residues. CDR3 protein: CASTASSGQETQYF. The DNA of the CDR3 is TGTGCCAGCACCGCGTCTAGCGGGCAAGAGACCCAGTACTTC.

The chain is built from TRBV6-5 and TRBJ2-2; 8 positions agree with TRBD2. V shed 6 bases, J shed 5 bases, and the junction held 8 bases outside the gene matches. Germline CDR1 reads MNHEY; CDR2 reads SVGAGI. The CDR3 length is 15 residues. In nucleotides, the CDR3 is TGTGCCAGCAGCACGGGGGGGGCAAAGACCGGGGAGCTGTTTTTT. Translation gives CASSTGGAKTGELFF.

The chain is built from TRBV19 and TRBJ2-7; 7 positions match TRBD2. V shed 6 bases, J shed 3 bases, and the junction held 11 bases outside the gene matches. The CDR3 loop spans 15 amino acids. CDR1 and CDR2 (germline): LNHDA, SQIVND (reference sequence). The CDR3 loop is CASSPGGGGHYEQYF. As DNA, the CDR3 is TGTGCCAGTAGCCCGGGGGGAGGAGGGCACTACGAGCAGTACTTC.

The CDR3 loop reads CASRATVNYGYTF. DNA of the CDR3: TGTGCCAGCAGAGCTACAGTAAACTATGGCTACACCTTC. The rearrangement uses TRBV2 and TRBJ1-2, with D hard to call. This CDR3 is 13 amino acids long. V was cut by 6 bases and J by 2 bases, with 10 bases left in between. Germline CDR1 SNHLY, CDR2 FYNNEI.

V is TRBV7-6 and J is TRBJ2-3; D possibly corresponds to TRBD2 (5 bases). The CDR3 has 15 amino acids. The V end lost 2 bases, the J end lost 0 bases, and 9 bases lay between the germline ends. Germline CDR1 and CDR2: SGHVS and FNYEAQ. The CDR3 bases are TGTGCCAGCAGCTTAATCGGGGTTAGCACAGATACGCAGTATTTT. Translated, it gives CASSLIGVSTDTQYF.

This clone was detected only once. The chain links TRBV18 to TRBJ1-1, with TRBD1 identical over 9 bases. The V gene's germline CDR1 is KGHSH and CDR2 LQKENI. The CDR3 covers 17 residues. V was pared by 3 bases and J by 3 bases, with 11 bases of the junction left unmatched. The CDR3 DNA reads as TGTGCCAGCTCACCCGGGGGGACAGGGATAGTGGACACTGAAGCTTTCTTT. Translating gives CASSPGGTGIVDTEAFF.

V and J are TRBV6-4 and TRBJ2-3; 10 positions match TRBD2. The ends lost 4 bases at V and 1 base at J; junction bases unmatched: 2. This CDR3 is built from 15 residues. The V gene's germline CDR1 is MRHNA and CDR2 SNTAGT. The CDR3 region is CASSALAGGTDTQYF. The CDR3 nucleotides read TGTGCCAGCAGTGCCCTAGCGGGGGGCACAGATACGCAGTATTTT.

The chain recombines TRBV12-3 or TRBV12-4 with TRBJ2-5; D is undetermined. Trimming took 4 bases from V and 2 from J, leaving 5 bases between them. This CDR3 is built from 12 residues. The CDR3 region is CASSYTQETQYF. In DNA, the CDR3 is TGTGCCAGCAGTTACACACAAGAGACCCAGTACTTC.

For this clone: Other DNA sequences in this sample translate to the same CDR3. The chain carries TRBV18 and TRBJ1-1; possible D gene TRBD1, 6 bases. The germline V and J ends were trimmed by 6 bases and 1 base, with 9 bases remaining between them. From germline, CDR1 is KGHSH and CDR2 LQKENI. This CDR3 has 13 amino acids. The DNA for the CDR3 is TGTGCCAGCTCGCCGGGACAGAACACTGAAGCTTTCTTT. This encodes CASSPGQNTEAFF.

The chain couples TRBV6-5 to TRBJ2-2; TRBD2 agrees at 12 bases. Losses at the gene ends were 5 bases for V and 5 bases for J; bases not matched to a gene: 3. Germline V CDR1 and CDR2: MNHEY, SVGAGI. The CDR3 spans 15 residues. This CDR3 reads CASSPTSGGTGELFF. The CDR3 DNA follows: TGTGCCAGCAGTCCGACTAGCGGGGGAACCGGGGAGCTGTTTTTT.

The V call is TRBV7-2, the J call TRBJ2-5, with a tentative D call TRBD1 (6 bases). Trimming shortened V by 4 bases and J by 5 bases, and 17 bases separated the two germline ends. The germline CDR1 and CDR2 sequences are SGHTA and FQGNSA. This CDR3 spans 15 amino acids. The DNA of the CDR3 is TGTGCCAGCAGCTCCACAGGGACCCTCGGGGAGACCCAGTACTTC. It yields the protein CASSSTGTLGETQYF.

Here the CDR3 reads CASSYGTSDYEQYF. The CDR3 DNA sequence: TGTGCCAGCAGTTACGGGACTAGCGACTACGAGCAGTACTTC. The chain has TRBV6-6 and TRBJ2-7, with 10 bases lining up with TRBD2. Germline V gene data show CDR1 as MNHNY and CDR2 as SVGAGI (reference sequence). V gave up 2 bases and J gave up 3 bases; unmatched junction bases: 1. CDR3 length: 14 amino acids.

The V call is TRBV5-6, the J call TRBJ1-5; no reliable D call. V was clipped by 1 base and J by 3 bases, with 14 bases between them. The CDR3 sequence is 16 residues long. Germline values: CDR1 SGHDT, CDR2 YYEEEE. Here the CDR3 DNA reads TGTGCCAGCAGCTTGTATCTGGAGAGTGACAATCAGCCCCAGCATTTT. This encodes CASSLYLESDNQPQHF.

This clone came up once. V gene TRBV2 combines with J gene TRBJ1-3; D is ambiguous. The germline V gene has CDR1 SNHLY and CDR2 FYNNEI. The ends were cut back, 4 bases at V and 0 bases at J, with 4 bases in the middle. This CDR3 has 13 amino acids. The CDR3 DNA sequence: TGTGCCAGCAGTGCCGTCTCTGGAAACACCATATATTTT. Residues: CASSAVSGNTIYF.

The chain joins TRBV11-2 to TRBJ2-1; 9 bases are shared with TRBD1. The CDR3 is made up of 15 amino acids. V dropped 3 bases and J dropped 8; count of bases not matched to a gene: 8. Germline values: CDR1 SGHAT, CDR2 FQNNGV. CDR3: CASSFYRGRSDEQFF. CDR3 sequence (DNA): TGTGCCAGCAGCTTTTACAGGGGGCGAAGCGATGAGCAGTTCTTC.

V gene TRBV5-8 combines with J gene TRBJ2-3, with D unclear. The germline V gene has CDR1 SGHTS and CDR2 YDEGEE. The V end was cut by 4 bases, the J end by 0 bases, with 21 bases between. There are 18 residues in the CDR3. This CDR3 reads CASSTPLGTASSTDTQYF. For the CDR3, the DNA is TGTGCCAGCAGCACTCCTTTGGGTACAGCCTCTAGCACAGATACGCAGTATTTT.

As for this clone: The identical CDR3 is also encoded by other nucleotide sequences in the sample. The chain couples TRBV4-3 to TRBJ2-5; 12 bases are a match to TRBD1. The CDR3 has 15 residues. CDR1 LGHNA and CDR2 YSLEER come from the germline V gene. Trimming removed 1 base from V and 5 bases from J; junction bases left unmatched: 2. This chain's CDR3 is CASSQGDRGRETQYF. The CDR3 nucleotides read TGCGCCAGCAGCCAAGGGGACAGGGGGCGGGAGACCCAGTACTTC.

A single count supports this clone. The V and J genes are TRBV19 and TRBJ1-2, with a weak D call TRBD1 (6 bases). In germline, CDR1 is LNHDA, CDR2 SQIVND (reference sequence). CDR3 length: 13 amino acids. V was trimmed by 5 bases and J by 4 bases, leaving 11 bases between them. The chain's CDR3 is CASSPRTAYGYTF. The CDR3 bases are TGTGCCAGTAGTCCAAGGACAGCCTATGGCTACACCTTC.

The chain uses TRBV5-1 and TRBJ2-5; TRBD2 might be the D (5 bases). The V and J ends lost 4 bases and 9 bases respectively, with 13 bases between them. The CDR3 is made up of 12 amino acids. Per the germline V gene, CDR1 is SGHRS and CDR2 is YFSETQ. CDR3 bases: TGCGCCAGCAGCCCCTCGGGCGGGTCCCAGTACTTC. It translates to CASSPSGGSQYF. Full variable domain (outside the CDR3, taken from reference TRBV5-1 and TRBJ2-5): KAGVTQTPRYLIKTRGQQVTLSCSPISGHRSVSWYQQTPGQGLQFLFEYFSETQRNKGNFPGRFSGRQFSNSRSEMNVSTLELGDSALYLCASSPSGGSQYFGPGTRLLVL.

This clone was counted once. The chain is built from TRBV7-3 and TRBJ2-3; 7 nucleotides align to TRBD2. Per the germline V gene, CDR1 is SGHTA and CDR2 is FQGTGA. The CDR3 totals 18 residues. V was pared by 4 bases and J by 0 bases, with 13 bases of the junction left unmatched. CDR3 loop: CASSSPQGQRGSTDTQYF. In DNA form, the CDR3 reads TGTGCCAGCAGCTCCCCCCAGGGTCAGCGGGGAAGCACAGATACGCAGTATTTT. Full variable domain (remainder filled in from reference TRBV7-3 and TRBJ2-3): GAGVSQTPSNKVTEKGKYVELRCDPISGHTALYWYRQSLGQGPEFLIYFQGTGAADDSGLPNDRFFAVRPEGSVSTLKIQRTERGDSAVYLCASSSPQGQRGSTDTQYFGPGTRLTVL.

This sequence joins TRBV27 and TRBJ2-5; 9 nucleotides agree with TRBD2. Per germline, CDR1 MNHEY and CDR2 SMNVEV (reference sequence). This CDR3 spans 15 amino acids. J was trimmed by 9 bases and V by 6 bases; bases with no gene match: 14. CDR3 DNA: TGTGCCAGCAGCCCCGGACTAGCGCTATCCGCGGCCCAGTACTTC. Encoded protein: CASSPGLALSAAQYF.

In this sample, this clone turned up once. The chain has TRBV24-1 and TRBJ2-7; 7 positions agree with TRBD1. The J segment lost 2 bases and the V segment lost 9 bases, leaving 9 bases of the junction unmatched. Germline V CDR1 and CDR2: KGHDR, SFDVKD. The CDR3 covers 14 residues. The CDR3 region has the DNA TGTGCCACCCAAGAGGGACAGACCACCTACGAGCAGTACTTC. Its protein product is CATQEGQTTYEQYF.

In DNA, the CDR3 is TGTGCCAGCAGCTGGGGGGGACAGGGATCCGATACGCAGTATTTT. Residues: CASSWGGQGSDTQYF. This chain links TRBV9 with TRBJ2-3, with 9 bases identical to TRBD1. V dropped 4 bases and J dropped 6; count of bases not matched to a gene: 9. The CDR3 consists of 15 residues. Germline CDR1 and CDR2: SGDLS and YYNGEE. Filled out from reference TRBV9 and TRBJ2-3, the complete variable domain reads DSGVTQTPKHLITATGQRVTLRCSPRSGDLSVYWYQQSLDQGLQFLIQYYNGEERAKGNILERFSAQQFPDLHSELNLSSLELGDSALYFCASSWGGQGSDTQYFGPGTRLTVL.

Only a few counts were recorded for this clone. This chain joins TRBV30 and TRBJ1-2, with TRBD1 matching over 9 bases. The junction had 10 bases not matched to a gene; V was cut back by 1 base and J by 4 bases. Germline values: CDR1 GTSNPN, CDR2 SVGIG (reference sequence). CDR3 length: 16 amino acids. As DNA, the CDR3 is TGTGCCTGGAGTGCGGACCAGGGACAGGGCGTCTATGGCTACACCTTC. This sequence encodes CAWSADQGQGVYGYTF.

The chain employs TRBV27 and TRBJ1-1; 12 positions match TRBD1. Germline-derived CDR1 and CDR2 are MNHEY and SMNVEV (reference sequence). V shed 5 bases, J shed 1 base, and the junction held 5 bases outside the gene matches. The length of the CDR3 is 16 residues. The chain's CDR3 is CASSPGTGGANTEAFF. For the CDR3, the DNA is TGTGCCAGCAGTCCGGGGACAGGGGGCGCGAACACTGAAGCTTTCTTT.

The chain combines TRBV7-2 with TRBJ1-1; D gene unclear. CDR3 length: 13 residues. Trimming pared 1 base from V and 4 bases from J, leaving 7 bases between. CDR1 and CDR2 from the germline V gene are SGHTA and FQGNSA. CDR3 nucleotide sequence: TGTGCCAGCAGCTTAGAGCGGCTCACTGAAGCTTTCTTT. Translated, it gives CASSLERLTEAFF.